Given below is one T cell receptor beta chain in context. The antigen is not known. Measured with immunoSEQ multiplex PCR; TCRdb has only the in-frame clones, and not every one. Seen here are about 110,000 clones, around 94% observed once, and the top ten hold roughly 2%. The sample belongs to a study of T cell responses to AZD1222 COVID-19 vaccine. About the research overall: Whether given at about 4 or about 12 weeks, second doses were pooled. Findings and caveats of the study: Most donors were white British and more were female, and clonal diversity was possibly underestimated.

V gave up 3 bases and J gave up 4 bases; unmatched junction bases: 4. This CDR3 spans 14 amino acids. Germline CDR1 reads SGHNT; CDR2 reads YYREEE (reference sequence). This clonotype originated in an adult in good health. The chain recombines TRBV5-4 with TRBJ2-1; the match to TRBD1 covers 7 bases. The source material was peripheral blood, sampled on day 0 of AZD1222 vaccination. The DNA of the CDR3 is TGTGCCAGCAGCTCCGGGACAGATTACAATGAGCAGTTCTTC. Protein: CASSSGTDYNEQFF.